Shown below are 6 T cell receptor beta chains from a single sample sequenced in a study of CD8+ T cells in alopecia areata. cDNA serving as the sequencing template came from extracted, reverse transcribed RNA. Clones were read by immunoSEQ multiplex PCR, and TCRdb kept only the in-frame ones, dropping some. The table lists 110,000 to 150,000 clones, under 60% of them singletons. Sequenced material: CD4+ T cells sorted from blood, taken at week 0. The receptors come from a human donor with alopecia areata.

This clone was counted a few times. V usage is TRBV29-1 and J usage is TRBJ1-1; no definite D call. The V gene's germline CDR1 is SQVTM and CDR2 ANQGSEA. The CDR3 has 12 residues. V lost 5 bases, J lost 3 bases, and 10 bases lay in between. The CDR3 DNA follows: TGCAGCGTTTCTAAAGCTGACACTGAAGCTTTCTTT. This gives the protein CSVSKADTEAFF. Full variable domain (missing parts from reference TRBV29-1 and TRBJ1-1): SAVISQKPSRDICQRGTSLTIQCQVDSQVTMMFWYRQQPGQSLTLIATANQGSEATYESGFVIDKFPISRPNLTFSTLTVSNMSPEDSSIYLCSVSKADTEAFFGQGTRLTVV.

This clone was counted between two and nine times. V usage is TRBV27 and J usage is TRBJ1-1; D remains ambiguous. Deletions cut 8 bases from V and 5 bases from J, with 21 bases between. CDR1 and CDR2 (germline): MNHEY, SMNVEV (reference sequence). The CDR3 spans 15 residues. CDR3 sequence: CASYPGLGIGTEAFF. CDR3 nucleotide sequence: TGTGCCAGCTACCCCGGGCTCGGAATCGGGACTGAAGCTTTCTTT.

This clone has a handful of counts. The J gene is TRBJ1-1, the V gene TRBV2, with 11 bases aligning to TRBD1. The CDR3 covers 13 residues. Trimming removed 7 bases from V and 4 bases from J; junction bases left unmatched: 2. From germline, CDR1 is SNHLY and CDR2 FYNNEI. The CDR3, as DNA: TGTGCCAGCATGGGGACAGGGGGCACTGAAGCTTTCTTT. This codes for CASMGTGGTEAFF.

V and J are TRBV18 and TRBJ1-2, with TRBD1 matching 10 bases. The J segment lost 8 bases and the V segment lost 3 bases, leaving 9 bases of the junction unmatched. The CDR3 loop spans 15 amino acids. CDR1 and CDR2 from the germline V gene are KGHSH and LQKENI. In DNA form, the CDR3 reads TGTGCCAGCTCACCGGAGACAGGGGGCTCGGGGGGCTACACCTTC. It codes for CASSPETGGSGGYTF.

The V gene is TRBV6-5, the J gene TRBJ1-2, with D maybe TRBD1 (5 bases). V shed 6 bases and J shed 0 bases, with 8 bases lying between them. CDR3 length: 13 amino acids. From germline, CDR1 is MNHEY and CDR2 SVGAGI. The CDR3 DNA is TGTGCCAGCAGACCCAGGGCTAACTATGGCTACACCTTC. Residues: CASRPRANYGYTF.

The rearrangement uses TRBV6-5 and TRBJ2-5; D assignment may be TRBD1 or TRBD2 (6 bases each). This CDR3 contains 13 residues. V was trimmed by 6 bases and J by 6 bases, leaving 14 bases between them. Germline V gene sequence: CDR1 MNHEY, CDR2 SVGAGI. In DNA form, the CDR3 reads TGTGCCAGCAGGCAGGAGGGGGTAAAGACCCAGTACTTC. Its protein is CASRQEGVKTQYF.